This record concerns one T cell receptor (beta chain) sequence. The sample holds a few counts of this clonotype. Its antigen is not yet known. No qualities accompany the bases; no much larger clone lies one base away. This specimen belongs to a study of identical twins (dated by TCRdb to between 2015 and 2016). For the wider study: TCR alpha and beta repertoires from monozygotic twins, unrelated adults of various ages and cord blood were deep-sequenced to test whether fetal clonotypes persist. To rule out contamination, replicate twin experiments were performed at different times with different library preparation protocols. Overall study results and their limits: In monozygotic twins, out-of-frame TCR alpha sharing was systematically underestimated by recombination models, although the models agreed with sharing between unrelated individuals. Because the same donors could not be followed over many years, the conclusions relied on cross-sectional statistical analysis. Zero-insertion analyses could be partly confounded by invariant T cells such as MAIT and iNKT, though diverse VJ usage argued against such confounding for most clonotypes. Compared with coincidental sharing between unrelated individuals, an excess of low generation-probability sequences was observed among out-of-frame TCR alpha sequences shared between twins. Fewer insertions were carried by abundant cord blood beta clonotypes, a similar but weaker trend appeared in young adult naive repertoires, and no such trend appeared in memory repertoires. A weaker excess of twin sharing was found in beta out-of-frame sequences because the signal-to-noise ratio was lowered by fewer shared sequences.

The germline V gene (reference sequence) supplies CDR1 SGHKS and CDR2 YYEKEE. Reading from cysteine to phenylalanine, the CDR3 counts 15 amino acids. Of all the DNA, just the CDR3 is kept, 45 bases in frame from base 1. Relative to germline, V is 4 bases shorter and J is 3 bases shorter, with 13 bases between their ends. Every donor in the study was a healthy Caucasian. The twin cohort consisted of three pairs of female monozygotic twins, all aged roughly 18 to 29 years. Miltenyi CD45RO+ enrichment and human naive T-cell isolation kits were used to isolate memory (CD45RO+) and naive T cells from PBMC. Library preparation employed 5' RACE. Sequencing relied on an Illumina HiSeq 2000. A universal primer binding site was introduced by template switching, and a unique molecular identifier was present in the final cDNA, enabling accurate counting of TCR cDNA molecules. First-strand cDNA for TCR alpha and beta chains was synthesized from specific primers in the conserved constant-segment region. To control for contamination, every cDNA library was double barcoded, receiving both a SMART-Mk sample barcode and Illumina barcodes. TruSeq adapter sequences along with Illumina sample barcodes were introduced in two successive PCR steps. The TCR alpha and beta cDNA libraries were sequenced on the Illumina HiSeq platform using custom primers. Per the original workflow: Raw reads were processed with MiGEC to extract unique molecular identifiers, and MiXCR was used to determine CDR3 positions. For each individual, recombination models were inferred using an EM algorithm with the repgenHMM and IGoR tools. The tcR package in R was used for shared clonotype analysis, with sharing normalized by the product of cloneset sizes. To study raw recombination free of thymic and clonal selection effects, out-of-frame nonproductive sequences were analyzed. TCRdb ran its own pipeline on the public reads, namely fastp trimming at Q25 and MiXCR clone calling, and kept in-frame beta chains. Under each unique CDR3 protein, matching rows form one entry showing the most common genes and DNA. The V and J calls were not made by the authors but by TCRdb's processing. For this sample there are roughly 250,000 distinct CDR3 sequences; roughly 7% appear just once. The ten most abundant clones make up roughly 3.6% of the sample.

The same specimen was also included in a second study, on yellow fever vaccine responses in identical twins. As the second publication notes: The T cell response to vaccination in identical twins was reported by the authors to appear partly convergent and partly personalized. In identical twins, the study followed T cell clones that responded to the vaccine with precision.

The sample consisted of memory (CD45RO+) T cells sorted from blood. Read against the paper, the sample's cell subset or site label means: CD45RO+ enriched T cells. The rearrangement combines TRBV5-5 with TRBJ2-2; TRBD1 is a weak D gene call, 6 bases matching. The sequence was collected from a woman younger than 30 in good health. In nucleotide form, the sequence is TGTGCCAGCAGCAAAACCTGGGGGCACACCGGGGAGCTGTTTTTT. This is translated as CASSKTWGHTGELFF.